This T cell receptor beta chain emerged from a study of cytomegalovirus exposure and HLA in healthy donors. The PCR ran on 60 Vbeta and 13 Jbeta primers. This table comes from immunoSEQ multiplex PCR, and its TCRdb copy is limited to in-frame clones, with some not included. The sample records some 180,000 clones, roughly 90% being singletons. The germline CDR1 and CDR2 sequences are MNHEY and SMNVEV (reference sequence). V was trimmed by 0 bases and J by 8 bases, leaving 19 bases between them. CDR3 length equals 16 residues. As to this clone: Its matching antigen is unknown.

Study results and limitations: 87-base-pair reads could not separate some V segments, including TRBV6-2 and TRBV6-3.

The sequenced material came from PBMCs. The V and J genes are TRBV27 and TRBJ1-2; weak D call: TRBD1 (6 bases). This TCR derives from a boy aged 2 to 10 in good health and CMV-seronegative. CDR3 DNA sequence: TGTGCCAGCAGTTTATCAAGGACGGGGGGCGTCCAGGGCTACACCTTC. Translated, it gives CASSLSRTGGVQGYTF.